What follows are 2 T cell receptor beta chains derived from one specimen sequenced in a study of blood T cell repertoires in COVID-19. The repertoire was sequenced with immunoSEQ multiplex PCR; TCRdb's copy has only in-frame clones and lacks some. This sample has more than 100,000 clones, with about four fifths found just once. Sequencing used peripheral blood. The origin of the receptors is a woman in her 70s with acute or convalescent COVID-19.

The chain joins TRBV12-5 to TRBJ2-1; D is unresolved. V was shortened by 1 base and J by 11 bases, with 6 bases between the two germline ends. Germline V gene data show CDR1 as LGHNT and CDR2 as FRNRAP. CDR3 length equals 11 residues. CDR3 amino acids: CASGLGLKQFF. CDR3 DNA: TGTGCTAGTGGTTTGGGACTCAAGCAGTTCTTC.

The rearrangement uses TRBV12-3 or TRBV12-4 and TRBJ2-3; D not certain. This CDR3 is built from 13 residues. The V end was cut by 3 bases, the J end by 1 base, with 5 bases between. The DNA for the CDR3 is TGTGCCAGCAGTTTTCGTGGCACAGATACGCAGTATTTT. As protein: CASSFRGTDTQYF.